Listed below are T cell receptor beta chains from one sample, sequenced in a study of cytomegalovirus exposure and HLA in healthy donors. TCRdb's copy holds only in-frame clones and misses some; the assay was immunoSEQ multiplex PCR. The table has 150,000 to 200,000 clones, around 75% seen once; the top ten hold approximately 2%. The sample taken for sequencing was PBMCs. These receptors were taken from a woman between 25 and 40 years old in good health and CMV-seronegative. The CDR3 runs from the conserved cysteine through the conserved F or W. D genes are given only for firm matches. Rows may omit the clone size; those that give it use once, few, many or a size class.

d_call j_call v_call clone_size cdr3_nt cdr3_aa
NA TRBJ2-5 TRBV11-2 NA TGTGCCAGCAGCTACAGTATCCAAGAGACCCAGTACTTC CASSYSIQETQYF
TRBD1 TRBJ1-2 TRBV7-9 NA TGTGCCAGCAGCTCATCCCCGGCCGGGACAGCTAACTATGGCTACACCTTC CASSSSPAGTANYGYTF
NA TRBJ1-1 TRBV5-8 NA TGTGCCAGCGTAAGAATGATAAATACAGGGATGAACACTGAAGCTTTCTTT CASVRMINTGMNTEAFF
TRBD2 TRBJ2-1 TRBV9 NA TGTGCCAGCAGCCCCCGGTGGCGGGAGGGCTTTTACCATGAGCAGTTCTTC CASSPRWREGFYHEQFF
NA TRBJ2-2 TRBV2 NA TGTGCCAGCAGGACACCTTCGAACACCGGGGAGCTGTTTTTT CASRTPSNTGELFF
TRBD1 TRBJ1-1 TRBV19 NA TGTGCCAGTAGTGACCCCGGGACAGTAAGTGAAGCTTTCTTT CASSDPGTVSEAFF
TRBD2 TRBJ2-7 TRBV29-1 few TGCAGCGTTGAAGGGGGGGGCTACGAGCAGTACTTC CSVEGGGYEQYF
TRBD1 TRBJ2-3 TRBV9 NA TGTGCCAGCAGCCCGGGACAGGGGATTGCGAGCACAGATACGCAGTATTTT CASSPGQGIASTDTQYF
NA TRBJ1-5 TRBV2 NA TGTGCCAGCAGTGAAGCGCTGATCAGGGGTCAGCCCCAGCATTTT CASSEALIRGQPQHF
NA TRBJ2-1 TRBV19 NA TGTGCCAGTAGTATGGGACATTACAATGAGCAGTTCTTC CASSMGHYNEQFF
NA TRBJ2-1 TRBV30 NA TGTGCCTGGAGTGTGTGGGGGGGCGGGTCATCCTACAATGAGCAGTTCTTC CAWSVWGGGSSYNEQFF
TRBD2 TRBJ2-7 TRBV2 NA TGTGCCAGCAGTGATTTCGGGAGGTTCTACGAGCAGTACTTC CASSDFGRFYEQYF
TRBD1 TRBJ2-5 TRBV14 NA TGTGCCAGCAGCCAAGCTACGGGACAGGCCCGTTGGACTGGAGGGGAGACCCAGTACTTC CASSQATGQARWTGGETQYF
NA TRBJ2-2 TRBV5-1 NA TGCGCCAGCAGCCCCCGGTTAACCACCGGGGAGCTGTTTTTT CASSPRLTTGELFF
NA TRBJ1-5 TRBV6-1 NA TGTGCCAGCAGTGAGTGGGAGAGTTTAAGCAATCAGCCCCAGCATTTT CASSEWESLSNQPQHF
NA TRBJ1-2 TRBV19 NA TGTGCCGCATCTAGGGGGGGTACCAACTATGGCTACACCTTC CAASRGGTNYGYTF
NA TRBJ1-4 TRBV27 NA TGTGCCAGCAGGAGTGGGGGGGGGTACGAAAAACTGTTTTTT CASRSGGGYEKLFF
NA TRBJ2-1 TRBV27 NA TGTGCCAGCAGTTTATCGGGGGCTGGAAACAACAATGAGCAGTTCTTC CASSLSGAGNNNEQFF